These 18 T cell receptor beta chains were sequenced from one sample in a study of regulatory T cells in long-lasting Graves disease. Specified time point: persistent/refractory GD, antithyroid drugs over 5 years with positive TRAb. Generation of the TCR library employed RNA extracted from PBMCs. Arm-PCR with iRepertoire HTBI primers amplified the CDR3 regions for these TCR beta libraries. TCRdb analysed the multiplex PCR reads with MiXCR anew, one entry per CDR3 protein. The sample shows 300,000 to 500,000 distinct CDR3 sequences, about 20% of them seen only once. The source was peripheral blood mononuclear cells (PBMCs), collected when the disease was refractory, from a patient treated with antithyroid drugs. These receptors were collected from a female donor with Graves disease.

This chain links TRBV2 with TRBJ2-7; 7 nucleotides agree with TRBD1. Per the germline V gene, CDR1 is SNHLY and CDR2 is FYNNEI. The CDR3 is 13 residues long. V lost 5 bases to trimming and J lost 3 bases; unmatched junction nucleotides: 4. DNA of the CDR3: TGTGCCAGCAGTATAGGACAGGACTACGAGCAGTACTTC. Translated: CASSIGQDYEQYF.

In this sample, this clonotype turned up many times. This sequence joins TRBV2 and TRBJ1-1; no firm D call. The CDR3 consists of 15 residues. Trimming pared 6 bases from V and 0 bases from J, leaving 14 bases between. The V gene's germline CDR1 is SNHLY and CDR2 FYNNEI. CDR3 in DNA: TGTGCCAGCAGCTACCCGCGGACGGTGAACACTGAAGCTTTCTTT. Translated, it gives CASSYPRTVNTEAFF.

This clonotype came up many times. The chain links TRBV6-5 to TRBJ2-7; the D gene is possibly TRBD2 (5 bases). Trimming left V 2 bases short and J 6 bases short, with 8 bases between. CDR1 MNHEY and CDR2 SVGAGI come from the germline V gene. The CDR3 covers 12 residues. The CDR3 DNA reads TGTGCCAGCAGTTACGAACTAGGCGAGCAGTACTTC. Translated: CASSYELGEQYF.

In this sample, this clonotype turned up many times. At one end the junction does not follow the germline gene, possibly because of a read error. This chain links TRBV11-3 with TRBJ1-1; D remains ambiguous. The CDR3 extends over 13 amino acids. Germline CDR1 reads SGHNT; CDR2 reads YENEEA. In DNA, the CDR3 is TGTGCCAGCAGCTACGGACTGAACGCTGAAGCTTTCTTT. Residues: CASSYGLNAEAFF.

This chain connects TRBV7-9 to TRBJ1-2, with 7 bases matching TRBD1. CDR1 and CDR2 (germline): SEHNR, FQNEAQ (reference sequence). The CDR3 spans 15 residues. Germline trimming cut 3 bases from V and 6 bases from J; bases unmatched to any gene: 10. For the CDR3, the DNA is TGTGCCAGCAGCTTTACAGGGGCTGCTGAAAATGGCTACACCTTC. Translating gives CASSFTGAAENGYTF.

This clonotype was seen ten or more times. The chain links TRBV7-2 to TRBJ2-5, with TRBD2 matching 8 bases. With V trimmed by 1 base and J by 6 bases, 13 bases remained unmatched. Germline V gene sequence: CDR1 SGHTA, CDR2 FQGNSA. The length of the CDR3 is 17 residues. The CDR3 DNA follows: TGTGCCAGCAGCTTAGGAGGGAGCGGGAGTCGTGGAAAGACCCAGTACTTC. This codes for CASSLGGSGSRGKTQYF.

The V call is TRBV5-1, the J call TRBJ2-1; D gene uncertain. The CDR3 extends over 14 amino acids. CDR1 is SGHRS and CDR2 is YFSETQ in the germline V gene. V was clipped by 4 bases and J by 4 bases, with 12 bases between them. CDR3 sequence reads: CASSRESSYNEQFF. CDR3 coding DNA: TGCGCCAGCAGCCGAGAATCTTCGTACAATGAGCAGTTCTTC.

The table lists this clonotype with a few counts. The chain joins TRBV27 to TRBJ1-1; a weak D match, TRBD1 (6 bases). Trimming stripped 2 bases from V and 5 bases from J, with 12 bases between. Germline CDR1 and CDR2: MNHEY and SMNVEV (reference sequence). The CDR3 is 14 amino acids. The DNA of the CDR3 is TGTGCCAGCAGTTTACGTGGGGGCTTAACTGAAGCTTTCTTT. This gives the protein CASSLRGGLTEAFF.

This clonotype appeared many times. CDR3 nucleotide sequence: TGTGCCAGCAGTTACTCGCCGGGGAGTGAATGGTACTTC. Amino acid sequence: CASSYSPGSEWYF. This chain uses TRBV6-6 with TRBJ2-7; D might be TRBD2 (5 bases). Per germline, CDR1 MNHNY and CDR2 SVGAGI (reference sequence). There are 13 residues in the CDR3. Trimming pared 0 bases from V and 12 bases from J, leaving 15 bases between.

This clonotype came up many times. The chain employs TRBV2 and TRBJ1-6; maybe TRBD1 (5 bases). The CDR3 extends over 16 amino acids. Trimming took off 0 bases at V and 5 bases at J, with 11 bases between the two ends. CDR1 and CDR2 (germline): SNHLY, FYNNEI. The CDR3 protein is CASSEALWGNNSPLHF. CDR3 sequence (DNA): TGTGCCAGCAGTGAAGCGCTGTGGGGCAATAATTCACCCCTCCACTTT.

The chain recombines TRBV28 with TRBJ2-7; 8 bases are a match to TRBD1. This CDR3 spans 14 amino acids. The V gene end was trimmed by 4 bases and the J gene end by 4 bases; junction bases not matched to a gene: 6. Germline CDR1 reads MDHEN; CDR2 reads SYDVKM. The CDR3 spells CASSYETGVYEQYF. DNA of the CDR3: TGTGCCAGCAGTTACGAGACAGGGGTTTACGAGCAGTACTTC.

The chain has TRBV20-1 and TRBJ1-3; 7 bases fit TRBD1. CDR3 length equals 15 residues. CDR1 and CDR2 from the germline V gene are DFQATT and SNEGSKA (reference sequence). With 3 bases clipped from V and 2 bases from J, the junction kept 7 bases outside the gene matches. CDR3 sequence reads: CSARPPGQPGNTIYF. CDR3 in DNA: TGCAGTGCTAGGCCTCCGGGACAGCCTGGAAACACCATATATTTT.

This clonotype was seen many times. V usage is TRBV28 and J usage is TRBJ2-7, with D possibly being TRBD1 or TRBD2 (7 bases each). Trimming left V 5 bases short and J 4 bases short, with 21 bases between. This CDR3 comprises 16 residues. Per the germline V gene, CDR1 is MDHEN and CDR2 is SYDVKM. CDR3 residues: CASSPSGGAERYEQYF. CDR3 sequence (DNA): TGTGCCAGCAGTCCATCAGGGGGGGCGGAAAGGTACGAGCAGTACTTC.

The chain carries TRBV6-1 and TRBJ2-1; no firm D call. Germline values: CDR1 MNHNS, CDR2 SASEGT. The V and J ends lost 6 bases and 9 bases respectively, with 15 bases between them. CDR3 length: 13 amino acids. CDR3 DNA: TGTGCCAGCAGGCTAGGGCAGTGGGGTGAGCAGTTCTTC. Residues: CASRLGQWGEQFF.

This clonotype has a handful of counts. The chain combines TRBV20-1 with TRBJ2-7, with no clear D. Germline V gene sequence: CDR1 DFQATT, CDR2 SNEGSKA (reference sequence). The CDR3 is 13 residues long. V was clipped by 0 bases and J by 6 bases, with 12 bases between them. CDR3 nucleotide sequence: TGCAGTGCTAGAGAGGACCCGTCCAGCGAGCAGTACTTC. As protein: CSAREDPSSEQYF.

In this sample, this clonotype turned up many times. The chain links TRBV25-1 to TRBJ2-5; maybe TRBD1 (6 bases). This CDR3 region has 15 residues. Trimming took 3 bases from V and 3 from J, leaving 14 bases between them. Germline CDR1 and CDR2: MGHDK and SYGVNS. CDR3 nucleotide sequence: TGTGCCAGCAGTGACGTGGCCAGGGGCAAAGAGACCCAGTACTTC. Protein sequence: CASSDVARGKETQYF.

This clonotype was counted ten times or more. The J gene is TRBJ1-2, the V gene TRBV20-1; D might be TRBD1 (5 bases). Trimming stripped 5 bases from V and 0 bases from J, with 10 bases between. Looked up from germline, CDR1 is DFQATT and CDR2 is SNEGSKA (reference sequence). This CDR3 has 13 amino acids. The DNA for the CDR3 is TGCAGTGCTCCGGACACTACTAACTATGGCTACACCTTC. Translated, it gives CSAPDTTNYGYTF.

To note about this clonotype: This may be a read error, as it is one base from a much larger clone. The chain has TRBV12-3 or TRBV12-4 and TRBJ1-2; D is unresolved. CDR3 length: 13 residues. CDR3 in DNA: TGTGCCAGCAGTTTAGGGATAAAATATGGCCACACCTTC. It is translated as CASSLGIKYGHTF.